What follows are 19 T cell receptor beta chains derived from one specimen sequenced in a study of cytomegalovirus exposure and HLA in healthy donors. The PCR ran on 60 Vbeta and 13 Jbeta primers. Sequenced by immunoSEQ multiplex PCR; TCRdb stores in-frame clones only, minus some. There are fewer than 250,000 clones in the sample; approximately 88% occur only once, and roughly 0.66% lies in the top ten. Sequencing input: PBMCs. Receptor source: a boy aged 2 to 9 in good health and CMV-seronegative.

This clone has more than one count but fewer than ten. The chain recombines TRBV30 with TRBJ1-3, with a possible D match to TRBD1 (5 bases). CDR3 length: 13 amino acids. The germline CDR1 and CDR2 sequences are GTSNPN and SVGIG (reference sequence). Deletions cut 3 bases from V and 2 bases from J, with 8 bases between. The CDR3 DNA follows: TGTGCCTGGAGAACACAGGCTGGAAACACCATATATTTT. Protein product: CAWRTQAGNTIYF.

The rearrangement joins TRBV5-1 to TRBJ1-1; 8 bases agree with TRBD1. Losses at the gene ends were 0 bases for V and 4 bases for J; bases not matched to a gene: 5. This CDR3 is built from 15 residues. Germline V gene sequence: CDR1 SGHRS, CDR2 YFSETQ. DNA of the CDR3: TGCGCCAGCAGCTTGGGGCAGGGGGCTATCACTGAAGCTTTCTTT. As protein: CASSLGQGAITEAFF.

V gene TRBV19 combines with J gene TRBJ1-1, with D possibly being TRBD1 (5 bases). The CDR3 has 13 residues. Germline CDR1 LNHDA, CDR2 SQIVND (reference sequence). The V end was cut by 3 bases, the J end by 7 bases, with 12 bases between. CDR3 DNA: TGTGCCAGTAGTATGGGGGGAACCCTTGAAGCTTTCTTT. Translating it yields CASSMGGTLEAFF.

V and J are TRBV21-1 and TRBJ2-3; the tabulated D call, TRBD2, remains unverified against the DNA. TRBV21-1 is marked as a pseudogene. The length of the CDR3 is 16 residues. CDR3 in DNA: TGTGCCAGCAGCAGAGGGGGGGACCTTTTCACAGATACGCAGTATTTT. Amino acids: CASSRGGDLFTDTQYF.

This clone was seen a few times. The chain combines TRBV5-1 with TRBJ1-1, with 9 nucleotides matching TRBD1. This CDR3 region has 15 residues. Germline V gene sequence: CDR1 SGHRS, CDR2 YFSETQ. The V and J ends lost 0 bases and 11 bases, in that order; junction bases with no gene match: 11. The CDR3 DNA reads as TGCGCCAGCAGCTTGGAAATGACAGGGGGGTTCGACGCTTTCTTT. Residues: CASSLEMTGGFDAFF.

The chain joins TRBV6-7 to TRBJ2-4, with TRBD1 matching 8 bases. TRBV6-7 is recorded as an ORF, its role being uncertain. This CDR3 has 14 amino acids. V gave up 4 bases and J gave up 5 bases; unmatched junction bases: 4. This CDR3 reads CASSFGTGENIQYF. In nucleotides, the CDR3 is TGTGCCAGCAGTTTCGGGACAGGCGAAAACATTCAGTACTTC.

The chain recombines TRBV6-1 with TRBJ2-3; D uncertain. V was cut by 5 bases and J by 4 bases, with 16 bases left in between. This CDR3 contains 15 residues. Germline values: CDR1 MNHNS, CDR2 SASEGT. The CDR3 loop reads CASSRLLERPDTQYF. Here the CDR3 DNA reads TGTGCCAGCAGTCGACTTTTGGAGAGACCAGATACGCAGTATTTT.

This clone was seen a single time. This rearrangement joins TRBV4-1 to TRBJ2-5; TRBD2 matches at 7 bases. The J call is in doubt because the DNA end fits TRBJ2-7 better. The CDR3 totals 18 residues. Germline V gives CDR1 MGHRA, CDR2 YSYEKL. CDR3 nucleotide sequence: TGCGCCAGCAGTAAGGGGTCAGGGACTATTGCCGGATTCAACGAGCAGTACTTC. It translates to CASSKGSGTIAGFNEQYF.

This clone occurred a few times. V and J are TRBV6-1 and TRBJ1-3, with D possibly matching TRBD1 (6 bases). The CDR3 is 15 amino acids. CDR1 and CDR2 from the germline V gene are MNHNS and SASEGT. V lost 3 bases, J lost 0 bases, and 9 bases lay in between. CDR3 region: CASSDLGGSGNTIYF. CDR3 coding DNA: TGTGCCAGCAGTGACCTAGGGGGCTCTGGAAACACCATATATTTT.

This chain connects TRBV29-1 to TRBJ2-1, with 10 bases aligning to TRBD2. The trim removed 7 bases at V and 4 bases at J, leaving 10 bases unmatched. Germline-derived CDR1 and CDR2 are SQVTM and ANQGSEA. This CDR3 is 15 amino acids long. The CDR3 DNA sequence: TGCAGCGCCTCTAGCGGGAGTCCTACTTACAATGAGCAGTTCTTC. Protein sequence: CSASSGSPTYNEQFF.

This sequence joins TRBV7-8 and TRBJ2-1; TRBD1 aligns across 7 bases. Germline V lookup: CDR1 SGHVS, CDR2 FQNEAQ. The junction had 2 bases not matched to a gene; V was cut back by 0 bases and J by 6 bases. The CDR3 has 14 amino acids. The CDR3 DNA reads as TGTGCCAGCAGCTTAGCTGCAGGGGGCAATGAGCAGTTCTTC. Amino acids: CASSLAAGGNEQFF. The entire variable domain, with the rest obtained from reference TRBV7-8 and TRBJ2-1, is as follows: GAGVSQSPRYKVAKRGQDVALRCDPISGHVSLFWYQQALGQGPEFLTYFQNEAQLDKSGLPSDRFFAERPEGSVSTLKIQRTQQEDSAVYLCASSLAAGGNEQFFGPGTRLTVL.

This clone has a single count. The chain uses TRBV10-3 and TRBJ2-5; TRBD1 is a possible D gene (5 bases). The J call may be mistaken, given a closer DNA end match to TRBJ2-7. Germline V gives CDR1 ENHRY, CDR2 SYGVKD. CDR3 length: 13 amino acids. The CDR3 reads CAISDAGPYEQYF. CDR3 coding DNA: TGTGCCATCAGTGATGCAGGGCCCTACGAGCAGTACTTC.

The V gene is TRBV6-1, the J gene TRBJ2-5; D is possibly TRBD1 (6 bases). Germline V gene sequence: CDR1 MNHNS, CDR2 SASEGT. The CDR3 sequence is 15 residues long. Trimming left V 3 bases short and J 4 bases short, with 15 bases between. Here the CDR3 DNA reads TGTGCCAGCAGTGACCAGGATGTAGGGGGAGAGACCCAGTACTTC. Translating gives CASSDQDVGGETQYF.

The chain uses TRBV11-2 and TRBJ2-1; 8 nucleotides line up with TRBD2. This CDR3 is built from 17 residues. The V gene end was trimmed by 0 bases and the J gene end by 5 bases; junction bases not matched to a gene: 9. In germline, CDR1 is SGHAT, CDR2 FQNNGV. CDR3 residues: CASSLDRAGGANNEQFF. CDR3 nucleotide sequence: TGTGCCAGCAGCTTAGATCGGGCGGGGGGCGCCAACAATGAGCAGTTCTTC.

The rearrangement links TRBV9 to TRBJ2-3; 9 nucleotides line up with TRBD2. Germline CDR1 is SGDLS and CDR2 is YYNGEE. With 3 bases clipped from V and 4 bases from J, the junction kept 6 bases outside the gene matches. CDR3 size: 15 residues. This chain's CDR3 is CASSAAGGVADTQYF. In DNA, the CDR3 is TGTGCCAGCAGCGCGGCGGGGGGGGTCGCAGATACGCAGTATTTT.

This clone is a singleton in its sample. The chain is built from TRBV7-8 and TRBJ1-1; D not resolved. Trimming took 1 base from V and 0 from J, leaving 6 bases between them. The CDR3 is made up of 14 amino acids. Germline V gives CDR1 SGHVS, CDR2 FQNEAQ. Here the CDR3 reads CASSLGPLNTEAFF. The CDR3 DNA follows: TGTGCCAGCAGCTTAGGGCCCCTGAACACTGAAGCTTTCTTT.

This clone is a singleton in its sample. The chain employs TRBV2 and TRBJ2-5; 10 bases are shared with TRBD1. The junction had 10 bases not matched to a gene; V was cut back by 2 bases and J by 7 bases. The CDR3 is 16 residues long. Germline V gene data show CDR1 as SNHLY and CDR2 as FYNNEI. The chain's CDR3 is CASSEMRTGGGGTQYF. As DNA, the CDR3 is TGTGCCAGCAGTGAAATGCGGACAGGGGGTGGAGGGACCCAGTACTTC.

This rearrangement joins TRBV12-5 to TRBJ2-1; D unclear. This CDR3 has 17 amino acids. From germline, CDR1 is LGHNT and CDR2 FRNRAP. The V end lost 0 bases, the J end lost 0 bases, and 12 bases lay between the germline ends. The CDR3: CASGLVLLSSSYNEQFF. CDR3 bases: TGTGCTAGTGGTTTGGTACTCTTATCGAGCTCCTACAATGAGCAGTTCTTC.

V and J are TRBV5-1 and TRBJ2-3; D call uncertain. The CDR3 sequence is 12 residues long. The V gene lost 10 bases and the J gene lost 3 bases, with 12 bases spanning the gap. Germline V gene lookup returns CDR1 SGHRS and CDR2 YFSETQ. The CDR3 nucleotides are TGCGCCCCCCGAGCCACTACAGATACGCAGTATTTT. Translated: CAPRATTDTQYF.